This T cell receptor beta chain comes out of a study of long-term antiretroviral therapy in people with HIV. There was at least one pre-ART PBMC sample for each donor, plus at least two post-ART PBMC samples. The immunoSEQ assay was v3.0, run at survey level. TCRdb keeps only in-frame clones here, not all; method: immunoSEQ multiplex PCR. The sample records fewer than 30,000 clones, around 77% being singletons. With 6 bases clipped from V and 9 bases from J, the junction kept 14 bases outside the gene matches. The germline gives CDR1 MNHEY, CDR2 SMNVEV (reference sequence). The CDR3 totals 15 residues.

The sample was unsorted PBMCs, taken 2.1 years after starting antiretroviral therapy. The clonotype originates from a man younger than 45 with HIV. V is TRBV27 and J is TRBJ2-7, with 10 bases lining up with TRBD2. CDR3 loop: CASSQTSGLLLRQYF. DNA for the CDR3: TGTGCCAGCAGCCAGACTAGCGGGTTACTTTTGCGGCAGTACTTC.